This record covers a single T cell receptor beta chain. The antigen is unknown. The sample comes from a study of cytomegalovirus exposure and HLA in healthy donors. Study outcomes and limitations: Later analysis found that TCR beta chains associated with HLA were more clonally expanded than other, equally common chains.

Amplification used 60 Vbeta primers and 13 Jbeta primers. Only in-frame clones appear in the TCRdb table, and some are missing; sequencing was by immunoSEQ multiplex PCR. The sample comprises 170,000 or so clones, roughly four fifths of which are singletons, and about 4.9% rests with the top ten. Germline V CDR1 and CDR2: KGHSH, LQKENI. Trimming at V came to 6 bases and at J to 4 bases, leaving 5 bases not matched to a gene. This CDR3 has 14 amino acids. Sequencing input: PBMCs. The chain carries TRBV18 and TRBJ1-4, with 7 bases fitting TRBD1. This receptor was identified in a girl aged 10 to 17 in good health and CMV-seropositive. The CDR3 sequence: CASSSGQFNEKLFF. Written as DNA, the CDR3 is TGTGCCAGCTCGTCGGGACAGTTTAATGAAAAACTGTTTTTT.